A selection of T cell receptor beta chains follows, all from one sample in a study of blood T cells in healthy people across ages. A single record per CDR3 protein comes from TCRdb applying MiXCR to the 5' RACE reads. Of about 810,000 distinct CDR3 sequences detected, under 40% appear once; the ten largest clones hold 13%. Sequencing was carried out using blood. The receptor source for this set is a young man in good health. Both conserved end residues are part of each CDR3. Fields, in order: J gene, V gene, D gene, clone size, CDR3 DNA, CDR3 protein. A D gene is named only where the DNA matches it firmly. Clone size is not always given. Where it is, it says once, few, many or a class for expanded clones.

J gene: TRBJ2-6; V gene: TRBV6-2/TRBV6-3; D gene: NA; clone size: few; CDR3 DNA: TGTGCCAGCAGTCCTACTCGGACTCACAGGGAATCTGGGGCCAACGTCCTGACTTTC; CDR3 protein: CASSPTRTHRESGANVLTF
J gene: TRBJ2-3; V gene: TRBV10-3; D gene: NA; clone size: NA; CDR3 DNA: TGTGCCATCAGTGACCGGGGGCCCACAGATACGCAGTATTTT; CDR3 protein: CAISDRGPTDTQYF
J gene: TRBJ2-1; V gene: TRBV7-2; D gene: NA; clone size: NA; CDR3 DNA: TGTGCCAGCAGCTTAGGGCCTGGGTCAGGGAACAATGAGCAGTTCTTC; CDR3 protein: CASSLGPGSGNNEQFF
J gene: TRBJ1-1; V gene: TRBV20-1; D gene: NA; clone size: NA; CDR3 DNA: TGCAGTGCTCCCGTCGGGAACACTGAAGCTTTCTTT; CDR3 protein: CSAPVGNTEAFF
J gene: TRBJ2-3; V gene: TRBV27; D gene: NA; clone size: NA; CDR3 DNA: TGTGCCAGCGGAAAACAGACCCCAGATACGCAGTATTTT; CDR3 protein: CASGKQTPDTQYF
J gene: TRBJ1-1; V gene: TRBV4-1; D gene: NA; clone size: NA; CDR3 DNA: TGCGCCAGCAGACGACCGAACGAGGGTGAAGCTTTCTTT; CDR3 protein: CASRRPNEGEAFF
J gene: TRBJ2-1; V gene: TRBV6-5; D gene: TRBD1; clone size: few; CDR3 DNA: TGTGCCAGCAGTCACCCACGACAGGGTCTCCTCTCCTACAATGAGCAGTTCTTC; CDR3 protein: CASSHPRQGLLSYNEQFF
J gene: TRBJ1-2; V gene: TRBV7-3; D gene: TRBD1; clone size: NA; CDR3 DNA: TGTGCCAGCAGCCCATCGGGACAGGGCTCTGGCTACACCTTC; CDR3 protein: CASSPSGQGSGYTF
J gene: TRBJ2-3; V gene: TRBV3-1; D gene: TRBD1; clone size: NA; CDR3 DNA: TGTGCCAGCAGCCAAGATGTCGGTGGGACAGGGGAAATTACAGATACGCAGTATTTT; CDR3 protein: CASSQDVGGTGEITDTQYF
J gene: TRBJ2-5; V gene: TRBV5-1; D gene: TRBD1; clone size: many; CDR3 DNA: TGCGCCAGCAGTGATCCCGGGACAGACTATCAAGAGACCCAGTACTTC; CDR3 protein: CASSDPGTDYQETQYF
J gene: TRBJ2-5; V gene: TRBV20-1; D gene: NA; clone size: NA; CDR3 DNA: TGCAGTGTGACGGACGACCAAGAGACCCAGTACTTC; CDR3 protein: CSVTDDQETQYF
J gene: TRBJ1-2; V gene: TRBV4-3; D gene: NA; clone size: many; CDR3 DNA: TGCGCCAGCAGCCAAGATAGTACAGGGTATGGCTACACCTTC; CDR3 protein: CASSQDSTGYGYTF
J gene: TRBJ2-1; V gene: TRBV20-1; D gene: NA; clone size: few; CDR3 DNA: TGCAGTGCTAAAGGGGGGTCTACCTACAATGAGCAGTTCTTC; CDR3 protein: CSAKGGSTYNEQFF
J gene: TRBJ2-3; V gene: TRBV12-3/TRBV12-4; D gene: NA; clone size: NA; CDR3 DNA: TGTGCCAGCGTCAGGGGGGTCCAGGGCAGCACAGATACGCAGTATTTT; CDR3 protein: CASVRGVQGSTDTQYF
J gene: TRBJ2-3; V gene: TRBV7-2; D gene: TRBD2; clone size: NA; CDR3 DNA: TGTGCCAGCAGCTCCCCCGGGCGGGGGGAAAACGCAGATACGCAGTATTTT; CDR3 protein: CASSSPGRGENADTQYF
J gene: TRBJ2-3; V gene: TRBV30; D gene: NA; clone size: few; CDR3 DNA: TGTGCCAGTGAGGGGGTAGGATGGACAGATACGCAGTATTTT; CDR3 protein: CASEGVGWTDTQYF
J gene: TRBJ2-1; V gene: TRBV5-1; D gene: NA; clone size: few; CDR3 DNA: TGCGCCAGCAGCTCATCCACGCTCGACAATGAGCAGTTCTTC; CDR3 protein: CASSSSTLDNEQFF
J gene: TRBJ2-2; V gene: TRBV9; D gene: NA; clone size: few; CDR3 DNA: TGTGCCAGCAGCGTCTGGATCACCGGGGAGCTGTTTTTT; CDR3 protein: CASSVWITGELFF
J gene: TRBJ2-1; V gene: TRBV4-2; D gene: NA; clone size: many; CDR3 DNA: TGTGCCAGCAGCCAAGAAGATGAGCAGTTCTTC; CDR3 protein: CASSQEDEQFF
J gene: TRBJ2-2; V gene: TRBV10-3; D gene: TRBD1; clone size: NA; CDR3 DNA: TGTGCCACCCGAGTCTGGGACAGGGGGCTCACCGGGGAGCTGTTTTTT; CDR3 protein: CATRVWDRGLTGELFF
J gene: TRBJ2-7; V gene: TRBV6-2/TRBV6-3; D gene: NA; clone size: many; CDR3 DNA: TGTGCCAGCAGTCCGGACCCCACGAGCTCCTACGAGCAGTACTTC; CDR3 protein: CASSPDPTSSYEQYF
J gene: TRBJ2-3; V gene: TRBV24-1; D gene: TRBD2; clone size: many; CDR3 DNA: TGTGCCACCAGCGATAGGACTAGTCGAGATACGCAGTATTTT; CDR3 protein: CATSDRTSRDTQYF